This TCR beta chain stems from a study of OX40 agonist ivuxolimab in advanced cancers. The table came from immunoSEQ multiplex PCR; TCRdb's copy has only in-frame clones and leaves some out. Altogether approximately 97,000 clones are present, 80% to 90% being singletons, with the ten largest covering less than 6.5%. To note about this clone: Its antigen is as yet unknown.

Study results and limitations: Clones of CD4+ and CD8+ blood T cells grew by week 6 at doses of 0.1 to 3.0 mg/kg.

Sequencing was performed on CD4+ or CD8+ T cells sorted from blood, taken in a trial of the OX40 agonist ivuxolimab. This sequence originates from an adult with an advanced solid tumor such as melanoma, head and neck, liver or kidney cancer.

The CDR3 sequence is CASISGGGTEAFF. Here the CDR3 DNA reads TGTGCCAGCATTTCAGGGGGGGGCACTGAAGCTTTCTTT. The chain employs TRBV6-5 and TRBJ1-1; 7 nucleotides align to TRBD1. The CDR3 covers 13 residues. Trimming cost V 7 bases and J 4 bases; bases outside gene matches: 6. Germline-derived CDR1 and CDR2 are MNHEY and SVGAGI.